This T cell receptor beta chain was found in a study of cytomegalovirus exposure and HLA in healthy donors. V lost 1 base to trimming and J lost 0 bases; unmatched junction nucleotides: 2. The CDR3 covers 16 residues. Germline loops: CDR1 LNHDA, CDR2 SQIVND (reference sequence). Researchers ran the PCR with 60 Vbeta and 13 Jbeta primers. Measured with immunoSEQ multiplex PCR; TCRdb has only the in-frame clones, and not every one. This table holds some 75,000 clones. The chain joins TRBV19 to TRBJ1-1; 10 positions agree with TRBD1. The sequenced material came from PBMCs. The source of this sequence is a boy aged 5-17 years in good health and CMV-seronegative. CDR3: CASSIGQGAVNTEAFF. CDR3 bases: TGTGCCAGTAGTATAGGACAGGGGGCCGTGAACACTGAAGCTTTCTTT.